Below, one T cell receptor beta chain is given with its context. This record belongs to a study of blood T cell repertoires in COVID-19. As for the study in general: Samples taken during acute and convalescent COVID-19 were collected in the United States, Italy and Spain. PBMCs, B-cell-depleted T cells, or T cells were the source of the cDNA or gDNA that made up the material.

The CDR3 runs to 12 residues. Germline CDR1 is SGHVS and CDR2 is FQNEAQ. Between the trimmed V and J ends, which lost 7 bases and 5 bases, there was a span of 9 bases. In the authors' methods: Reference gene primer amplification yielded estimated nucleated cell counts. The data were produced by immunoSEQ multiplex PCR, yet TCRdb's version contains in-frame clones alone and is incomplete. V and J calls and clone size follow that table, whereas D and trimming were derived from the DNA. This sample yields 13,000 to 15,000 clones, of which around 89% are seen a single time; 2.9% belongs to the top ten. The specimen sequenced was peripheral blood. The TCR sequence derives from a human donor in a cohort sampled during active COVID-19. The genes are TRBV7-8 and TRBJ2-1, with D uncertain. This CDR3 reads CASTSLDNEQFF. CDR3 coding DNA: TGTGCCAGCACCTCCCTCGACAATGAGCAGTTCTTC.